Listed here are 2 T cell receptor beta chains from one sample, sequenced in a study of monozygotic twins with inflammatory bowel disease (dated by TCRdb to about 2019). Library method: 5' RACE. For sequencing, an Illumina HiSeq 2500 was employed. Through TCRdb reprocessing, the reads give one entry per CDR3 protein sequence; DNA is omitted. For this sample, the table gives around 140,000 distinct CDR3 sequences. The ten largest clones capture less than 2.5% of the sample. Sequenced: blood. Source of these receptors: a human donor with ulcerative colitis or Crohn's disease, or a healthy co-twin of an affected twin (not recorded which).

The chain has TRBV5-1 and TRBJ2-5; TCRdb picks TRBD1, but there is no DNA to check that call. The CDR3 runs 15 residues. Germline values: CDR1 SGHRS, CDR2 YFSETQ. The CDR3 protein is CASSSLGTAEETQYF.

The rearrangement links TRBV30 to TRBJ1-5; the TRBD1 assignment by TCRdb is unverifiable without DNA. This CDR3 has 13 residues. Germline CDR1 reads GTSNPN; CDR2 reads SVGIG (reference sequence). CDR3 in amino acids: CAWSKDRGQPQHF.